These 14 T cell receptor beta chains came from one sample sequenced in a study of shared clonotypes between healthy human individuals. Some clones are missing from TCRdb's copy, which holds only in-frame ones; the method was immunoSEQ multiplex PCR. The sample carries 1.6 million or so clones, 95% to 97% recorded once. Sequencing used naive CD4+ T cells sorted from blood. Subset specified: CD45RA+ positively selected. These TCRs come from a young man in good health.

The J gene is TRBJ1-5, the V gene TRBV15, with 7 bases identical to TRBD1. This CDR3 spans 15 amino acids. V was pared by 0 bases and J by 9 bases, with 8 bases of the junction left unmatched. CDR1 LNHNV and CDR2 YYDKDF come from the germline V gene (reference sequence). The CDR3, as DNA: TGTGCCACCAGCAGAGAGCCGGGACAGCCATTGCCCCAGCATTTT. Amino acids: CATSREPGQPLPQHF.

This clone was observed once. CDR3 nucleotide sequence: TGTGCCAGCAGTGCACGAGGTAGCGGGCCCCTCACAGATACGCAGTATTTT. It translates to CASSARGSGPLTDTQYF. The rearrangement links TRBV6-1 to TRBJ2-3, with TRBD2 identical over 7 bases. This CDR3 is built from 17 residues. The ends lost 4 bases at V and 2 bases at J; junction bases unmatched: 12. Germline V gene lookup returns CDR1 MNHNS and CDR2 SASEGT.

DNA of the CDR3: TGTGCCAGCAGCTCCAAGCCGGGACAGGAATATGGCTACACCTTC. This translates into CASSSKPGQEYGYTF. J is TRBJ1-2 and V is TRBV5-6, with 8 bases identical to TRBD1. The germline gives CDR1 SGHDT, CDR2 YYEEEE. V shed 3 bases, J shed 5 bases, and the junction held 9 bases outside the gene matches. The CDR3 runs 15 residues.

The CDR3 here is CASSLSGSVPYEQYF. Written as DNA, the CDR3 is TGCGCCAGCAGCTTGTCGGGTTCTGTGCCCTACGAGCAGTACTTC. This sequence joins TRBV5-1 and TRBJ2-7, with D unclear. The V end was cut by 1 base, the J end by 2 bases, with 13 bases between. CDR1 and CDR2 from the germline V gene are SGHRS and YFSETQ. The CDR3 has 15 residues.

This chain connects TRBV28 to TRBJ2-7, with D perhaps TRBD2 (6 bases). The germline V gene has CDR1 MDHEN and CDR2 SYDVKM. V was cut by 6 bases and J by 1 base, with 16 bases left in between. This CDR3 has 15 residues. This CDR3 is CASRDLAGRSYEQYF. The DNA of the CDR3 is TGTGCCAGCAGGGACTTGGCGGGAAGGTCCTACGAGCAGTACTTC.

The chain uses TRBV5-1 and TRBJ2-7; D is perhaps TRBD2 (6 bases). The CDR3 contains 14 residues. The V end was cut by 4 bases, the J end by 3 bases, with 14 bases between. The germline V gene has CDR1 SGHRS and CDR2 YFSETQ. In DNA form, the CDR3 reads TGCGCCAGCAGCGGGTCCCAGGGAGGCTACGAGCAGTACTTC. Encoded protein: CASSGSQGGYEQYF.

The chain joins TRBV19 to TRBJ1-5; possible D gene TRBD1, 5 bases. The CDR3 extends over 17 amino acids. CDR1 and CDR2 (germline): LNHDA, SQIVND (reference sequence). V lost 4 bases and J 0 bases, leaving 16 bases between the germline ends. DNA of the CDR3: TGTGCCAGTAGTAGACAATTCCGACAGATTAGCAATCAGCCCCAGCATTTT. As protein: CASSRQFRQISNQPQHF. The variable domain in full, with the rest retrieved from reference TRBV19 and TRBJ1-5, is DGGITQSPKYLFRKEGQNVTLSCEQNLNHDAMYWYRQDPGQGLRLIYYSQIVNDFQKGDIAEGYSVSREKKESFPLTVTSAQKNPTAFYLCASSRQFRQISNQPQHFGDGTRLSIL.

V usage is TRBV5-1 and J usage is TRBJ2-7, with D possibly matching TRBD2 (5 bases). Germline V gene sequence: CDR1 SGHRS, CDR2 YFSETQ. The germline V and J ends were trimmed by 4 bases and 6 bases, with 20 bases remaining between them. CDR3 length: 15 residues. The CDR3 sequence: CASSVSHFPSPEQYF. In nucleotides, the CDR3 is TGCGCCAGCAGCGTAAGCCATTTCCCTAGCCCCGAGCAGTACTTC.

This clone was picked up one time. The same CDR3 is also encoded by other DNA sequences in this sample. The chain carries TRBV18 and TRBJ1-4; possible D gene TRBD1, 6 bases. The ends were cut back, 3 bases at V and 0 bases at J, with 8 bases in the middle. The CDR3 consists of 15 residues. The germline gives CDR1 KGHSH, CDR2 LQKENI. As DNA, the CDR3 is TGTGCCAGCTCACCTAAGGGGGCAACTAATGAAAAACTGTTTTTT. Translating gives CASSPKGATNEKLFF.

The CDR3 loop is CASSPLHLQPQHF. CDR3 in DNA: TGTGCCAGCTCACCACTTCATCTTCAGCCCCAGCATTTT. The V and J genes are TRBV18 and TRBJ1-5; D remains ambiguous. CDR1 KGHSH and CDR2 LQKENI come from the germline V gene. The V gene lost 1 base and the J gene lost 6 bases, with 7 bases spanning the gap. The CDR3 runs 13 residues.

The genes are TRBV29-1 and TRBJ2-5; D unresolved. Germline assignment: CDR1 SQVTM and CDR2 ANQGSEA. CDR3 size: 12 residues. V was shortened by 6 bases and J by 0 bases, with 8 bases between the two germline ends. DNA of the CDR3: TGCAGCGTCTGTACGTACCAAGAGACCCAGTACTTC. Protein product: CSVCTYQETQYF.

The V call is TRBV11-2, the J call TRBJ1-2; a weak D match, TRBD1 (6 bases). V was clipped by 7 bases and J by 8 bases, with 11 bases between them. CDR3 length: 11 residues. CDR1 is SGHAT and CDR2 is FQNNGV in the germline V gene. The CDR3 spells CASTKGGGYTF. The CDR3 DNA reads TGTGCCAGCACAAAGGGGGGCGGCTACACCTTC. The full variable domain, in which reference TRBV11-2 and TRBJ1-2 provide the parts outside the CDR3, is EAGVAQSPRYKIIEKRQSVAFWCNPISGHATLYWYQQILGQGPKLLIQFQNNGVVDDSQLPKDRFSAERLKGVDSTLKIQPAKLEDSAVYLCASTKGGGYTFGSGTRLTVV.

The chain recombines TRBV19 with TRBJ1-1; no clear D gene. The V end lost 4 bases, the J end lost 6 bases, and 15 bases lay between the germline ends. The CDR3 has 14 amino acids. Germline-derived CDR1 and CDR2 are LNHDA and SQIVND (reference sequence). The CDR3 DNA reads as TGTGCCAGTAGTAGAATTGGAGAGGGCGCTGAAGCTTTCTTT. Translating it yields CASSRIGEGAEAFF. The whole variable domain, filled in from reference TRBV19 and TRBJ1-1, reads DGGITQSPKYLFRKEGQNVTLSCEQNLNHDAMYWYRQDPGQGLRLIYYSQIVNDFQKGDIAEGYSVSREKKESFPLTVTSAQKNPTAFYLCASSRIGEGAEAFFGQGTRLTVV.

About this clone itself: Mismatch with germline at one junction end may stem from a read error. The chain employs TRBV2 and TRBJ2-7, with a weak D call TRBD2 (6 bases). The CDR3 length is 13 residues. Germline CDR1 SNHLY, CDR2 FYNNEI. The CDR3 DNA is TGTGCCAGCAGTGAAGGTCCGGGGCCTTACCGGGGGTTC. This gives the protein CASSEGPGPYRGF.